This T cell receptor (beta chain) stems from a study of T cells after yellow fever vaccination. TCRdb passed the 5' RACE reads through MiXCR, listing each CDR3 protein once. The table lists 500,000 to 650,000 distinct CDR3 sequences, approximately 13% of them singletons. Deletions cut 0 bases from V and 0 bases from J, with 21 bases between. Germline V gene lookup returns CDR1 SGHAT and CDR2 FQNNGV. CDR3 length equals 19 residues. The source material was PBMCs, sampled on the day of the yellow fever booster vaccination. The receptor was isolated from a young man who received the YFV17D yellow fever vaccine. The V gene is TRBV11-2, the J gene TRBJ2-7; possible D gene TRBD2, 6 bases. The CDR3 region is CASSLEEGPRRFSSYEQYF. DNA for the CDR3: TGTGCCAGCAGCTTAGAGGAGGGCCCTCGCCGCTTTAGCTCCTACGAGCAGTACTTC.